This T cell receptor beta chain was recorded in a study of cytomegalovirus exposure and HLA in healthy donors. Study observations and caveats: In a later analysis, TCR beta V- and J-gene trimming was associated with a missense DCLRE1C variant. CMV serostatus was the only recorded immune exposure for donors.

A few counts support this clone. As yet, its antigen is unknown. Trimming took 2 bases from V and 2 from J; bases not matched to a gene: 5. CDR1 is KGHSH, CDR2 LQKENI, per germline. CDR3 length: 16 amino acids. The study ran its PCR with 60 Vbeta and 13 Jbeta primers. Using immunoSEQ multiplex PCR, the repertoire was profiled, and TCRdb retains in-frame clones only, with some absent. Of 200,000 or so clones listed, more than 75% are singletons. The receptor was derived from a woman in her 50s in good health and CMV-seropositive. This rearrangement joins TRBV18 to TRBJ1-3, with 8 bases matching TRBD1. The material sequenced was PBMCs. CDR3 sequence: CASSPSDRGPGNTIYF. The CDR3 DNA is TGTGCCAGCTCACCATCCGACAGGGGCCCTGGAAACACCATATATTTT.